Described below is a single T cell receptor (beta chain) sequence and its context. A junction end diverges from the germline sequence, so it may reflect a read error. This record belongs to a study of beta chain features in type 1 diabetes. The CDR3 runs 16 residues. Germline V gives CDR1 SEHNR, CDR2 FQNEAQ (reference sequence). The study reverse transcribed the entire isolated RNA, so it sequenced expressed TCRB transcripts. The assay was immunoSEQ multiplex PCR, and TCRdb's table has in-frame clones only and misses some. The sample yields under 800,000 clones, 15% to 19% seen once. The chain has TRBV7-9 and TRBJ2-7; 8 bases match TRBD1. This receptor was obtained from a man younger than 35 in good health. The sample taken for sequencing was naive CD4+ T cells from blood. CDR3 in amino acids: CASTLGVGDRSYEQYF. The CDR3 DNA reads TGTGCCAGCACCTTAGGTGTCGGGGACAGGAGTTACGAGCAGTACTTC.